This TCR beta chain originates from a study of response to subunit inactivated influenza vaccine. Study-level results: Authors proposed each seasonal influenza vaccination draws in few new T cells.

The CDR3 loop spans 15 amino acids. Germline V gene data show CDR1 as SEHNR and CDR2 as FQNEAQ (reference sequence). V was trimmed by 5 bases and J by 0 bases, leaving 13 bases between them. Concerning this clonotype: Its antigen is unknown.

TCRdb fed the RT-PCR reads into MiXCR, producing one record per CDR3 protein. There are a few hundred thousand distinct CDR3 sequences in the sample; around a fifth occur only once, and around 9.6% lies in the top ten. The receptor comes from a man aged 50 to 69 who received an inactivated influenza vaccine. J is TRBJ1-1 and V is TRBV7-9, with TRBD1 as a possible D gene (6 bases). The source was PBMCs from blood, collected 21 months after vaccination. The CDR3 DNA is TGTGCCAGCAGCAAAATGGACAGAGTGAACACTGAAGCTTTCTTT. Protein: CASSKMDRVNTEAFF.